This TCR beta chain was identified in a study of shared clonotypes between healthy human individuals. V lost 4 bases and J lost 9, with 11 bases in between. Germline lookup yields CDR1 SGHRS and CDR2 YFSETQ. The CDR3 is 11 amino acids. The protocol was immunoSEQ multiplex PCR, while the TCRdb copy is restricted to in-frame clones and leaves out a portion. The repertoire has some 240,000 clones, 60% to 80% of them found once; the top ten carry 11%. The specimen sequenced was memory CD4+ T cells sorted from blood. The sample's subset: CD45RA-negative fraction. This chain uses TRBV5-1 with TRBJ2-7; no definite D call. The sequence was collected from a man under 40 in good health. Here the CDR3 reads CASSLPNVQYF. The CDR3 bases are TGCGCCAGCAGCCTCCCAAATGTGCAGTACTTC.